This T cell receptor (beta chain) was sequenced during a study of T-cell reconstitution after alpha-beta-depleted transplantation in children (TCRdb year 2016). For the study in its entirety: Using TCR repertoire profiling, the study followed T-cell immune reconstitution in a quantitative way in children after TCRalphabeta/CD19-depleted allogeneic hematopoietic cell transplantation.

This clonotype was counted at least ten times. The clone's antigen remains unknown. No base-level quality is on record; no much larger clone is a single base apart. The sample's treatment or condition, from its label and the paper: allogeneic hematopoietic cell transplantation with graft depleted of TCRalphabeta T cells and CD19 B cells. TCRalphabeta/CD19-depleted allogeneic hematopoietic cell grafts were given to the transplant recipients, all of whom were children. The library relied on PCR. This sample was sequenced with an Illumina HiSeq 2500. To normalize quantification of the TCRbeta repertoire, the TCR libraries were built with molecular barcoding that relied on unique molecular identifiers. TCRdb applied fastp at Q25 and MiXCR to the public reads, then kept only in-frame beta chains. Every entry covers one CDR3 protein and lists the most common genes and DNA from its rows. This sample is represented by 98,000 or so distinct CDR3 sequences; 20% to 30% of them were singletons. Over 20% of the sample is in the top ten clones.

Beyond this particular receptor, the publication reports: The apparently early recovery of alphabetaT-cell counts about two months after transplant reportedly depended on only several hundred rapidly expanded clones that came from non-depleted graft cells. Over subsequent months, a decline in hyperexpanded clone frequencies was noted, and after one year, T-cell counts and TCRbeta diversity were mostly ascribed to newly produced T cells. In some patients, the high TCRbeta diversity seen at day 60 was put down to recipient T cells and intrathymic progenitors that had survived conditioning.

Reading the germline V gene (reference sequence) gives CDR1 DFQATT and CDR2 SNEGSKA. The CDR3 numbers 14 residues from cysteine through phenylalanine. Only CDR3 DNA remains: 42 bases, in frame from the first base. V is pared back by 6 bases and J by 3 bases, with 16 bases lying between the germline termini. The chain is encoded by TRBV20-1 joined to TRBJ2-3; 6 matching bases give a weak D call of TRBD1. Sequencing used PBMCs, obtained before TCRalphabeta/CD19-depleted stem cell transplant. The sequence derives from a boy aged 2 to 10 with acute lymphoblastic leukemia, due to receive a stem cell transplant. DNA sequence: TGCAGTGCCCATAGGGGGATTAGGACAGATACGCAGTATTTT. Its translation is CSAHRGIRTDTQYF.